This T cell receptor beta chain was observed in a study of T-cell memory formation after mild COVID-19. Germline assignment: CDR1 SGDLS and CDR2 YYNGEE. Trimming cost V 0 bases and J 6 bases, with 14 bases left between them. The CDR3 is 15 amino acids. In TCRdb, the 5' RACE reads were re-called with MiXCR into one record per CDR3 protein. Among 70,000 to 100,000 distinct CDR3 sequences listed, roughly 15% were seen once. This clonotype was seen a few times. The sequence was collected from a man younger than 35 who had mild COVID-19 (a few samples of this study predate the infection). Cell type and time point are not known. Sequenced: PBMCs or a T cell subset sorted from them (not recorded which). This chain links TRBV9 with TRBJ2-3; D is unresolved. CDR3 region: CASSVDPNSADTQYF. The CDR3 bases are TGTGCCAGCAGCGTAGATCCGAATTCGGCGGATACGCAGTATTTT.